Given below is one T cell receptor (beta chain) in context. What it recognizes is unknown. These data are taken from a study of cytomegalovirus exposure and HLA in healthy donors. Findings of the study overall: In a later analysis, TCR beta V- and J-gene trimming was associated with a missense DCLRE1C variant. Analyzed later, most CMV-associated TCR beta chains appeared HLA-restricted.

60 Vbeta and 13 Jbeta primers were used in PCR. Using immunoSEQ multiplex PCR, the repertoire was profiled, and TCRdb retains in-frame clones only, with some absent. The table shows 150,000 to 200,000 clones, with around 76% occurring only once. Germline V gene sequence: CDR1 MNHEY, CDR2 SMNVEV (reference sequence). The V gene end was trimmed by 3 bases and the J gene end by 6 bases; junction bases not matched to a gene: 7. CDR3 size: 15 residues. The rearrangement joins TRBV27 to TRBJ2-3; TRBD1 matches 9 bases. This sequence was found in a woman in her forties in good health and CMV-seronegative. Sequenced material: PBMCs. The CDR3 loop is CASSFSGTGLDTQYF. In nucleotides, the CDR3 is TGTGCCAGCAGTTTTTCCGGGACAGGGTTGGATACGCAGTATTTT.